This TCR beta chain originates from a study of blood T cell repertoires in COVID-19. For the study at large: Collection of acute and convalescent COVID-19 samples took place in the United States, Italy and Spain. Sources were T cells, B-cell-depleted T cells, or PBMCs; the material itself was cDNA or gDNA.

CDR3 length equals 15 residues. Trimming took 5 bases from V and 6 from J; bases not matched to a gene: 10. Germline loops: CDR1 LGHNT, CDR2 FRNRAP. Original processing notes: By means of reference gene primer amplification, nucleated cell counts were estimated. Sequencing used immunoSEQ multiplex PCR; TCRdb keeps in-frame clones, though not all of them. The V and J calls and clone size come from that table; D and trimming were worked out from the DNA. The profile shows about 150,000 clones, approximately 86% of them singletons. The specimen was peripheral blood. This TCR was sampled from a woman aged 70-85 years with acute or convalescent COVID-19. The chain carries TRBV12-5 and TRBJ2-1; TRBD2 agrees at 7 bases. The CDR3 region is CASGPLGRGTNEQFF. The CDR3 DNA is TGTGCTAGTGGTCCCCTTGGGCGGGGGACCAATGAGCAGTTCTTC.